This T cell receptor beta chain was retrieved from a study of T cell repertoires in cytomegalovirus infection. Across the study: Both a matching HLA type and CMV infection were indicated by public TCR beta signatures.

Study observations and caveats: HLA-C-restricted CMV-specific TCR beta clonotypes were dominant in the ex vivo response. Carriage of CMV together with the relevant HLA was identifiable through cumulative public TCR beta family frequency.

This clonotype was detected only a few times. No antigen is known for it. Germline CDR1 reads SQVTM; CDR2 reads ANQGSEA. The CDR3 runs 13 residues. V dropped 6 bases and J dropped 1; count of bases not matched to a gene: 2. MiXCR was run by TCRdb on the reads, yielding one entry per CDR3 protein. The sample has some 160,000 distinct CDR3 sequences, approximately 17% seen once. The J gene is TRBJ1-4, the V gene TRBV29-1; 7 nucleotides align to TRBD1. The TCR sequence derives from a human donor in good health (CMV status not recorded). Some clones in this sample may be carry-over from other donors' samples. What was sequenced was CD8+ T cells from PBMCs. The DNA for the CDR3 is TGCAGCGTCGCAGGGGGAACTAATGAAAAACTGTTTTTT. Translated: CSVAGGTNEKLFF.